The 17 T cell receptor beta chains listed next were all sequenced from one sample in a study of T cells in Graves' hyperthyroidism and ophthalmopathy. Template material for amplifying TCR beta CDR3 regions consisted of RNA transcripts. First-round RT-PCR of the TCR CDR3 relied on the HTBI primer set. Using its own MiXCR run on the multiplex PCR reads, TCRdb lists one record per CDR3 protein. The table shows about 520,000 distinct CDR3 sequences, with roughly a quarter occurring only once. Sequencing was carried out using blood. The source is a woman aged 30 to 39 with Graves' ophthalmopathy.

This chain's CDR3 is CSAELGDLYGYTF. The CDR3 bases are TGCAGTGCCGAACTCGGGGACTTGTACGGGTACACCTTC. V gene TRBV20-1 combines with J gene TRBJ1-2; TRBD1 is a possible D gene (5 bases). The V gene's germline CDR1 is DFQATT and CDR2 SNEGSKA (reference sequence). This CDR3 comprises 13 residues. V lost 6 bases and J lost 11, with 22 bases in between.

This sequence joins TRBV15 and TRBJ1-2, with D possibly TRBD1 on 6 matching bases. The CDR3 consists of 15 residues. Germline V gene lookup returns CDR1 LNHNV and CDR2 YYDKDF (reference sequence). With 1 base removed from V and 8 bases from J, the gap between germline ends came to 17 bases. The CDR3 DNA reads TGTGCCACCAGCAGAGTCCCAGGGGAGGTACAAGGCTACACCTTC. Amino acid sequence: CATSRVPGEVQGYTF.

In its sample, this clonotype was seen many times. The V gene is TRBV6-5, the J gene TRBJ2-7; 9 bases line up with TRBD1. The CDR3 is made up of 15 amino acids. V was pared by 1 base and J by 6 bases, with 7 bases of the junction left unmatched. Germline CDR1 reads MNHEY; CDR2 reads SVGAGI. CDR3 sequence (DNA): TGTGCCAGCAGTTACTTCGGGACAGGGCTGGTCGAGCAGTACTTC. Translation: CASSYFGTGLVEQYF.

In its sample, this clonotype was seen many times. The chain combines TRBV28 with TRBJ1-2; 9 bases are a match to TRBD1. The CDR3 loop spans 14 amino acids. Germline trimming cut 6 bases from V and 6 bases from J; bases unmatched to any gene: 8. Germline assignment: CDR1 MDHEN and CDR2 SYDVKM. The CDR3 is CASSRTDRGDGYTF. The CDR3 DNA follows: TGTGCCAGCAGCCGGACGGACAGGGGTGATGGCTACACCTTC.

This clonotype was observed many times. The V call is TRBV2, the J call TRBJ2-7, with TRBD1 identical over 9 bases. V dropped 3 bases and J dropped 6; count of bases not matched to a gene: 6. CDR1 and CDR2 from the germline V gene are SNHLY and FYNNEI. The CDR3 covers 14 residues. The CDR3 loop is CASSDVGQGFEQYF. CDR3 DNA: TGTGCCAGCAGTGACGTGGGACAGGGATTCGAGCAGTACTTC.

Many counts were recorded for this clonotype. The CDR3 DNA is TGTGCCAGCAGAAAGCCCGGGACGGAGTCCTACGAGCAGTACTTC. Protein product: CASRKPGTESYEQYF. This rearrangement joins TRBV2 to TRBJ2-7; D may be TRBD1 or TRBD2 (5 bases each). There are 15 residues in the CDR3. V lost 6 bases and J lost 1, with 16 bases in between. CDR1 SNHLY and CDR2 FYNNEI come from the germline V gene. Using reference TRBV2 and TRBJ2-7 for the parts outside the CDR3, the full variable domain is EPEVTQTPSHQVTQMGQEVILRCVPISNHLYFYWYRQILGQKVEFLVSFYNNEISEKSEIFDDQFSVERPDGSNFTLKIRSTKLEDSAMYFCASRKPGTESYEQYFGPGTRLTVT.

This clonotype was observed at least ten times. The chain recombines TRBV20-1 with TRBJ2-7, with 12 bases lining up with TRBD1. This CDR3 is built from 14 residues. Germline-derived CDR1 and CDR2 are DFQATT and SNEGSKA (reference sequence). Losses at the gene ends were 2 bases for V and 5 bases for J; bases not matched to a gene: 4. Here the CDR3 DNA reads TGCAGTGCTAGAAAGGGACAGGGGGCTAACGAGCAGTACTTC. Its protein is CSARKGQGANEQYF.

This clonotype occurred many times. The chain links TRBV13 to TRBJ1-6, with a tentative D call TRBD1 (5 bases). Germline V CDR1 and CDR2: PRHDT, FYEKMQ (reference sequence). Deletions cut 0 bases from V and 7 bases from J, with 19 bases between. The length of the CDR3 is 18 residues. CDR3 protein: CASSLGGSGAYRNSPLHF. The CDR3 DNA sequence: TGTGCCAGCAGCTTAGGCGGGAGTGGGGCGTATCGGAATTCACCCCTCCACTTT. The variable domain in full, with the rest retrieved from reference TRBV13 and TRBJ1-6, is AAGVIQSPRHLIKEKRETATLKCYPIPRHDTVYWYQQGPGQDPQFLISFYEKMQSDKGSIPDRFSAQQFSDYHSELNMSSLELGDSALYFCASSLGGSGAYRNSPLHFGNGTRLTVT.

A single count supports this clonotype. CDR3 sequence (DNA): TGTGCCTGGAGTGTACCAGAGCTTGGCTCCCTCTCCGGCTACACCTTC. Protein product: CAWSVPELGSLSGYTF. J is TRBJ1-2 and V is TRBV30; D remains ambiguous. Germline assignment: CDR1 GTSNPN and CDR2 SVGIG (reference sequence). Trimming removed 0 bases from V and 8 bases from J, with 22 bases in between. The CDR3 runs 16 residues.

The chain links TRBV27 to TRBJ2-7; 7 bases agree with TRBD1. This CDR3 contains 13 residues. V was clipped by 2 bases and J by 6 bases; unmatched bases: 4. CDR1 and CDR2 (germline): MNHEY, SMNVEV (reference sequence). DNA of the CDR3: TGTGCCAGCAGTTTACAGGGGGTATCCGAGCAGTACTTC. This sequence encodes CASSLQGVSEQYF.

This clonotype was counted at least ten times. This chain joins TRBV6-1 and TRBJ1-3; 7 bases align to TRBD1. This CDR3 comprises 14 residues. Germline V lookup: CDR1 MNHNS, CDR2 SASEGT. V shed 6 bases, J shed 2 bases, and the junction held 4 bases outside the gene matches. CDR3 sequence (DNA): TGTGCCAGCAGATCTCAGGGGGCTGGAAACACCATATATTTT. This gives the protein CASRSQGAGNTIYF.

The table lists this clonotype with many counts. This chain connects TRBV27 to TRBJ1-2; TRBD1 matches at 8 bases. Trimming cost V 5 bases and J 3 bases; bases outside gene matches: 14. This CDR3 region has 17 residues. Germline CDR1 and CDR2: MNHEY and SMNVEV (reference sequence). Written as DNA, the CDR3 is TGTGCCAGCAGTCCACGCGACTTCGGACAGGGCGACTATGGCTACACCTTC. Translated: CASSPRDFGQGDYGYTF.

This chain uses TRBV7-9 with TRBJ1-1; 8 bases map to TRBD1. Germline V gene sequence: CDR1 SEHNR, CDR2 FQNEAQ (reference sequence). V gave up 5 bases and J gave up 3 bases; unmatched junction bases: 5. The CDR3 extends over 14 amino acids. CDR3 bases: TGTGCCAGCAGCGATACGACAGGGGACACTGAAGCTTTCTTT. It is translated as CASSDTTGDTEAFF.

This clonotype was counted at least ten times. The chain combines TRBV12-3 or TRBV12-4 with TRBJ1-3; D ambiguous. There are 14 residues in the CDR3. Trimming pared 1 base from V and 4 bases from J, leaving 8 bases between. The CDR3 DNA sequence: TGTGCCAGCAGTTTAGTAGTAGGAGGAAACACCATATATTTT. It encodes CASSLVVGGNTIYF.

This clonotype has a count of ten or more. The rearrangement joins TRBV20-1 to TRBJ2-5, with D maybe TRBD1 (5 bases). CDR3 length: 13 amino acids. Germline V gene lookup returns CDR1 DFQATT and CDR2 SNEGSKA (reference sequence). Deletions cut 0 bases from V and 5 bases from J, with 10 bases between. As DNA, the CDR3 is TGCAGTGCTAGAGATCAGGGAAGGGAGACCCAGTACTTC. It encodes CSARDQGRETQYF.

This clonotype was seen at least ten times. This CDR3 is CASSLEGAWEQYF. The CDR3 coding sequence is TGTGCCAGCAGCTTAGAGGGGGCGTGGGAGCAGTACTTC. The J gene is TRBJ2-7, the V gene TRBV11-2, with D perhaps TRBD1 (6 bases). Germline CDR1 reads SGHAT; CDR2 reads FQNNGV. The CDR3 is 13 residues long. Between the trimmed V and J ends, which lost 0 bases and 7 bases, there was a span of 10 bases. Together with reference TRBV11-2 and TRBJ2-7, the CDR3 gives the full variable domain: EAGVAQSPRYKIIEKRQSVAFWCNPISGHATLYWYQQILGQGPKLLIQFQNNGVVDDSQLPKDRFSAERLKGVDSTLKIQPAKLEDSAVYLCASSLEGAWEQYFGPGTRLTVT.

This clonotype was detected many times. The CDR3 here is CASSIRDPTEAFF. The CDR3 nucleotides are TGTGCCAGTAGTATCAGGGATCCCACTGAAGCTTTCTTT. This rearrangement joins TRBV19 to TRBJ1-1, with D possibly being TRBD1 (5 bases). The CDR3 totals 13 residues. CDR1 is LNHDA and CDR2 is SQIVND in the germline V gene (reference sequence). Trimming took off 3 bases at V and 4 bases at J, with 9 bases between the two ends.